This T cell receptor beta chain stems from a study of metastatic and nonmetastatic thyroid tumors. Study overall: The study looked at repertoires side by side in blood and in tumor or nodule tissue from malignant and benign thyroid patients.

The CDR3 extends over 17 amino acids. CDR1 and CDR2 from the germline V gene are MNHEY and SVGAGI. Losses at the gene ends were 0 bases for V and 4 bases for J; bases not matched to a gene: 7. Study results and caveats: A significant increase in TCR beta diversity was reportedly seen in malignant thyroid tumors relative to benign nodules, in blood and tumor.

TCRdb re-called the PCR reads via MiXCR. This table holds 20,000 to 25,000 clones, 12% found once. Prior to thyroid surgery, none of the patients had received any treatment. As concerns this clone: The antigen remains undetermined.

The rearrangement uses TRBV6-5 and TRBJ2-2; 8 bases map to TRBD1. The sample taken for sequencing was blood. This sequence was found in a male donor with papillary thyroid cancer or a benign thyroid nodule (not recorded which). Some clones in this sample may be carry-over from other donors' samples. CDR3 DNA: TGTGCCAGCAGTTACTCGGCAGGGGGCGGAATCACCGGGGAGCTGTTTTTT. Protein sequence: CASSYSAGGGITGELFF.